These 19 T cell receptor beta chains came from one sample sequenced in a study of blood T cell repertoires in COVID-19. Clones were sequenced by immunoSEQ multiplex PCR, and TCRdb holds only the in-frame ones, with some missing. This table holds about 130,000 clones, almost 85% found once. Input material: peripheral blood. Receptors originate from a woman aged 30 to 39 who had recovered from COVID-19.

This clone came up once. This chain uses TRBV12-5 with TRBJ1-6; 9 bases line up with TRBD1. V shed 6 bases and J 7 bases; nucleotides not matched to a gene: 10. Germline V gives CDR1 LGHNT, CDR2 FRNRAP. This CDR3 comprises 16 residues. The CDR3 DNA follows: TGTGCTAGTGGCTTCCGCCGGGACAGGGAAAATTCACCCCTCCACTTT. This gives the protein CASGFRRDRENSPLHF.

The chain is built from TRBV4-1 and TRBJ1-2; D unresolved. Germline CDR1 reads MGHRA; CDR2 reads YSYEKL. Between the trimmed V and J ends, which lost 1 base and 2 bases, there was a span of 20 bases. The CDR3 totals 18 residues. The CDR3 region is CASSQVSPPLGANYGYTF. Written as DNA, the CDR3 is TGCGCCAGCAGCCAAGTCTCCCCCCCCCTAGGCGCCAACTATGGCTACACCTTC.

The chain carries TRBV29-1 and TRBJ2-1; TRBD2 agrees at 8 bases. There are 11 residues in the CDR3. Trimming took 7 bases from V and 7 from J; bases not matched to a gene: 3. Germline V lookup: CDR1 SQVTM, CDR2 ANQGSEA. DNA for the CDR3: TGCAGCGGCGGGGGGCAAAATGAGCAGTTCTTC. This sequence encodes CSGGGQNEQFF.

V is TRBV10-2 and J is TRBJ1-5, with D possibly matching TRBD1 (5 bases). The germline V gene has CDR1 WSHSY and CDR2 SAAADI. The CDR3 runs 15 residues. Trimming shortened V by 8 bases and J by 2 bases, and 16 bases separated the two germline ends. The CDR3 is CASAPAVRGNQPQHF. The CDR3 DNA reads TGCGCCAGCGCCCCGGCCGTCAGGGGCAATCAGCCCCAGCATTTT.

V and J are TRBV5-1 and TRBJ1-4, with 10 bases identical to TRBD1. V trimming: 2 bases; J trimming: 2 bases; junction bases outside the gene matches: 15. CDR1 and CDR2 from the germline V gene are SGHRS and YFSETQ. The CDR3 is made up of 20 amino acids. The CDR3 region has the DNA TGCGCCAGCAGCTTTACGAATACGGGACAGGGGATCGGTACTAATGAAAAACTGTTTTTT. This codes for CASSFTNTGQGIGTNEKLFF.

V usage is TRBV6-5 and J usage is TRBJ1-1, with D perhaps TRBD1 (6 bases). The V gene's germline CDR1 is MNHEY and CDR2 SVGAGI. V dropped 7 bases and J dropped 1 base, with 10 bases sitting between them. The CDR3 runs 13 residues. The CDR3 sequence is CASKGHTNTEAFF. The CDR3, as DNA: TGTGCCAGCAAGGGACACACGAACACTGAAGCTTTCTTT.

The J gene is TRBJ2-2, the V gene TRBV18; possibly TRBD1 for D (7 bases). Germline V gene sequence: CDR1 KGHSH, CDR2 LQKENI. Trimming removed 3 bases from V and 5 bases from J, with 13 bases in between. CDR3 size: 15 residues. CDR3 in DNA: TGTGCCAGCTCACCTGACCAGGGGGGTACCGGGGAGCTGTTTTTT. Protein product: CASSPDQGGTGELFF.

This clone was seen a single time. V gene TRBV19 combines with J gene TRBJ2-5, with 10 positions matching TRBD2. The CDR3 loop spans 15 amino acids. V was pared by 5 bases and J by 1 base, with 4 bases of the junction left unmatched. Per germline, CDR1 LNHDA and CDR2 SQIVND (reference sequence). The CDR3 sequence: CASSVSGGPQETQYF. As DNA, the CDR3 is TGTGCCAGTAGTGTTAGCGGGGGGCCCCAAGAGACCCAGTACTTC.

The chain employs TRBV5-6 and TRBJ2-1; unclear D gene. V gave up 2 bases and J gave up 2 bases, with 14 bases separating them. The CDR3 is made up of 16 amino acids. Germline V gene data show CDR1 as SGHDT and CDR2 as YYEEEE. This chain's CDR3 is CASSLSRHKTYNEQFF. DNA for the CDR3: TGTGCCAGCAGCTTATCCCGACATAAAACCTACAATGAGCAGTTCTTC.

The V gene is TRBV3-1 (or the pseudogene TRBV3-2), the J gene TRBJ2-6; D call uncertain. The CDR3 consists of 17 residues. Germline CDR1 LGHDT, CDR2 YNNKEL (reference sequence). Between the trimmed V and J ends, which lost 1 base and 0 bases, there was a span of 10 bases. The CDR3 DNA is TGTGCCAGCAGCCAAGGTGCTCAGTACTCTGGGGCCAACGTCCTGACTTTC. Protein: CASSQGAQYSGANVLTF.

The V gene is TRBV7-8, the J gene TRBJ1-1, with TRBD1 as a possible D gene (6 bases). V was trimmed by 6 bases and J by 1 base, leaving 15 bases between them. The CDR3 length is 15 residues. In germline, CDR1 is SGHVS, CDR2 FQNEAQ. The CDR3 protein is CASSFLPGQNTEAFF. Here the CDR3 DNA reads TGTGCCAGCAGTTTTCTCCCGGGACAGAACACTGAAGCTTTCTTT.

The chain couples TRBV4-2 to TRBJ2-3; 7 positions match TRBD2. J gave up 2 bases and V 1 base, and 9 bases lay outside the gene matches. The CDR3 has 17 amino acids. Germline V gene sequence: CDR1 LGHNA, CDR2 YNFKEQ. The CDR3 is CASSQAELGGSTDTQYF. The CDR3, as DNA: TGTGCCAGCAGCCAAGCAGAGTTGGGGGGGTCCACAGATACGCAGTATTTT.

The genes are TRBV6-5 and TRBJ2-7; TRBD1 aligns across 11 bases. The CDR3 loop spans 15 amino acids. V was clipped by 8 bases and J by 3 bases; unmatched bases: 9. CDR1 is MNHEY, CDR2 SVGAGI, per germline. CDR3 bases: TGTGCCAGCGACGCCACCGGGACAGGGGGCTACGAGCAGTACTTC. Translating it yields CASDATGTGGYEQYF.

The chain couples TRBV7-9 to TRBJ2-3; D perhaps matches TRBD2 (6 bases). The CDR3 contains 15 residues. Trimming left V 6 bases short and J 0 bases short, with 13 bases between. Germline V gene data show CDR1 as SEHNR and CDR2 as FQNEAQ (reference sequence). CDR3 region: CASRRTGVSTDTQYF. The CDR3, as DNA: TGTGCCAGCAGACGGACGGGAGTAAGCACAGATACGCAGTATTTT. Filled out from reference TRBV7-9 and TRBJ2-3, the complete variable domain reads DTGVSQNPRHKITKRGQNVTFRCDPISEHNRLYWYRQTLGQGPEFLTYFQNEAQLEKSRLLSDRFSAERPKGSFSTLEIQRTEQGDSAMYLCASRRTGVSTDTQYFGPGTRLTVL.

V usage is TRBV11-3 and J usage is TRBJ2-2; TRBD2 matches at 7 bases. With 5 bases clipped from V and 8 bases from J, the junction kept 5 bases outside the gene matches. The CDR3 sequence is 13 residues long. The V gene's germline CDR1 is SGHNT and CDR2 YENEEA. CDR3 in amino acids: CASSLGGSGELFF. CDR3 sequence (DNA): TGTGCCAGCAGCCTCGGGGGGTCTGGGGAGCTGTTTTTT. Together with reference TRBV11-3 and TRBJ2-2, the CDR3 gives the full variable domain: EAGVVQSPRYKIIEKKQPVAFWCNPISGHNTLYWYLQNLGQGPELLIRYENEEAVDDSQLPKDRFSAERLKGVDSTLKIQPAELGDSAVYLCASSLGGSGELFFGEGSRLTVL.

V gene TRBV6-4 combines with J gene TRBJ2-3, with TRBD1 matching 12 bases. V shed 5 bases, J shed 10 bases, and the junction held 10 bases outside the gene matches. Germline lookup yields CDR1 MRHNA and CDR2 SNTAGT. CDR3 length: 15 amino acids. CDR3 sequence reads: CASSSGTGGYSAQYF. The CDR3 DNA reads TGTGCCAGCAGTTCCGGGACAGGGGGCTATAGCGCGCAGTATTTT.

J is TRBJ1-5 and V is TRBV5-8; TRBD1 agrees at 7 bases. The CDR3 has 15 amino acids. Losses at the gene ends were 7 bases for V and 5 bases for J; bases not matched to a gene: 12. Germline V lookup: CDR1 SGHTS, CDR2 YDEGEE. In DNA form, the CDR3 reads TGTGCCAGCTGCCGAGACGGAGGGGGCGATCAGCCCCAGCATTTT. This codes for CASCRDGGGDQPQHF. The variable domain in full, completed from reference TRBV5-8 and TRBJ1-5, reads EAGVTQSPTHLIKTRGQQATLRCSPISGHTSVYWYQQALGLGLQFLLWYDEGEERNRGNFPPRFSGRQFPNYSSELNVNALELEDSALYLCASCRDGGGDQPQHFGDGTRLSIL.

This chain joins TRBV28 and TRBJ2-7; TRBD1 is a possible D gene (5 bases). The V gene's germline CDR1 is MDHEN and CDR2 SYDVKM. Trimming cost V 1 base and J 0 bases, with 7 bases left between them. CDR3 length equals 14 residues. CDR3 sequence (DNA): TGTGCCAGCAGTTTATCAGGGTTCTCCTACGAGCAGTACTTC. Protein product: CASSLSGFSYEQYF.

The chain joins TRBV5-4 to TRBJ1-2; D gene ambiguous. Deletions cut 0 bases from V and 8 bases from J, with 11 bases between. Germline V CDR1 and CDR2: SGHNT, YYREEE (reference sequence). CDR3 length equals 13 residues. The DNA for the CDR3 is TGTGCCAGCAGCTTGGCCGCCGGGGAAGGCTACACCTTC. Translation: CASSLAAGEGYTF.